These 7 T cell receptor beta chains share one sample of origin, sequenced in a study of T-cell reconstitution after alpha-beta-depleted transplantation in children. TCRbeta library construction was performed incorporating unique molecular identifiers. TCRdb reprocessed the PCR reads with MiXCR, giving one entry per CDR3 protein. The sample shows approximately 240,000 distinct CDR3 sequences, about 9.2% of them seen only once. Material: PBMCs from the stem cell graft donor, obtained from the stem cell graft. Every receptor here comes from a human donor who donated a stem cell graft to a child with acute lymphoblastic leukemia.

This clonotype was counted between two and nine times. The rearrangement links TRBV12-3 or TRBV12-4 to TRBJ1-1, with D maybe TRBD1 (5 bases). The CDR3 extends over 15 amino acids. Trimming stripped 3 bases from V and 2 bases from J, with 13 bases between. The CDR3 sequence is CASSFRTQRNTEAFF. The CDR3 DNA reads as TGTGCCAGCAGTTTCAGGACACAAAGAAACACTGAAGCTTTCTTT.

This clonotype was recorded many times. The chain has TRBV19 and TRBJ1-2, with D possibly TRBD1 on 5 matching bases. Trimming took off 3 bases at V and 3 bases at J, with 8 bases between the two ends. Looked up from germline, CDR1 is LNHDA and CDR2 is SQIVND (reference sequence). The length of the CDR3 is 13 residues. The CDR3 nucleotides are TGTGCCAGTAGTATTAGGGGTCACTATGGCTACACCTTC. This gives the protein CASSIRGHYGYTF.

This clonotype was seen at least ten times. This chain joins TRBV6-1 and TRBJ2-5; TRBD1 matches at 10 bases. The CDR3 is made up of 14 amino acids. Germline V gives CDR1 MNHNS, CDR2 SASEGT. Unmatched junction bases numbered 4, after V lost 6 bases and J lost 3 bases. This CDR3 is CASSLTGGEETQYF. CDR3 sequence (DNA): TGTGCCAGCAGCCTGACAGGGGGCGAAGAGACCCAGTACTTC.

The CDR3 DNA is TGTGCCAGCAGTCCCACGACAGGGGGTTATAATTCACCCCTCCACTTT. This sequence encodes CASSPTTGGYNSPLHF. The V gene is TRBV27, the J gene TRBJ1-6; TRBD1 agrees at 9 bases. Germline-derived CDR1 and CDR2 are MNHEY and SMNVEV (reference sequence). CDR3 length equals 16 residues. Unmatched junction bases numbered 6, after V lost 5 bases and J lost 4 bases.

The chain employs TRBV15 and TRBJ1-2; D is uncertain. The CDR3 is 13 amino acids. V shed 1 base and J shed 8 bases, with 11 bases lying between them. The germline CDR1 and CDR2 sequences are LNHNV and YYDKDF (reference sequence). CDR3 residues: CATSRVTARGYTF. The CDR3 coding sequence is TGTGCCACCAGCAGAGTAACGGCGCGGGGCTACACCTTC.

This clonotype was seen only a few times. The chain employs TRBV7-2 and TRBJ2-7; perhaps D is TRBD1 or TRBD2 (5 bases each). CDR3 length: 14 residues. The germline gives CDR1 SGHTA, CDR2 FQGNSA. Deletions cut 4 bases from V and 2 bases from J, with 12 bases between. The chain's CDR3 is CASSSRDGPYEQYF. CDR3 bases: TGTGCCAGCAGCTCCCGGGACGGACCCTACGAGCAGTACTTC.

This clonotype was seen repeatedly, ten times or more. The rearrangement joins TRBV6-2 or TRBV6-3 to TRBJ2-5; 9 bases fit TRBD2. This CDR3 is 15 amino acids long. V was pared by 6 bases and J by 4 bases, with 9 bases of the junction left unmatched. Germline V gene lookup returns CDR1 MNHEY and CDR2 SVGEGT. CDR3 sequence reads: CASRPSGAARETQYF. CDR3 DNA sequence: TGTGCCAGCAGACCTAGCGGGGCTGCACGAGAGACCCAGTACTTC.